Here is one T cell receptor beta chain with its context. This entry comes from a study of shared clonotypes between healthy human individuals. In the naive CD8 group, cells lacked CD45RO and were positively selected for CCR7, so terminally differentiated effector memory CD45RA+ cells were left out. Generated by immunoSEQ multiplex PCR, the TCRdb table keeps only in-frame clones and is missing some. This sample yields about 800,000 clones, of which about 96% are seen a single time; about 0.21% belongs to the top ten. The TCR was taken from a man aged 30-40 years in good health. Material: naive CD8+ T cells sorted from blood.

The CDR3, as DNA: TGTGCCAGCAGCACCCTTGACAGCCACAATGAGCAGTTCTTC. It is translated as CASSTLDSHNEQFF. This chain links TRBV7-6 with TRBJ2-1; maybe TRBD1 (5 bases). CDR1 is SGHVS and CDR2 is FNYEAQ in the germline V gene. This CDR3 has 14 residues. V shed 5 bases and J shed 5 bases, with 13 bases lying between them.